A selection of T cell receptor beta chains follows, all from one sample in a study of OX40 agonist ivuxolimab in advanced cancers. Sequencing was performed with immunoSEQ multiplex PCR; in TCRdb, only in-frame clones are kept and a portion is missing. Counted here are roughly 24,000 clones, about 88% occurring once; the ten biggest clones make up 31%. The sequenced sample was CD4+ or CD8+ T cells sorted from blood, obtained in a trial of the OX40 agonist ivuxolimab. The receptors shown here come from an adult with an advanced solid tumor such as melanoma, head and neck, liver or kidney cancer. The CDR3 runs from the conserved cysteine through the conserved F or W. D genes are given only for firm matches. Size is stated for part of the rows, as once, few or many counts, or as a class when the clone is expanded.

NA	TRBJ1-3	NA	TRBV18	CASSPPGGNTIYF	TGTGCCAGCTCACCACCTGGGGGAAACACCATATATTTT
NA	TRBJ1-4	NA	TRBV11-2	CASSLQGGEKLFF	TGTGCCAGCAGCTTGCAGGGAGGAGAAAAACTGTTTTTT
NA	TRBJ2-5	NA	TRBV11-1	CASKRNGEQETQYF	TGTGCCAGCAAAAGAAACGGGGAACAAGAGACCCAGTACTTC
TRBD2	TRBJ2-1	NA	TRBV9	CASSGASGTSGNNEQFF	TGTGCCAGCAGCGGAGCCTCCGGGACTAGCGGAAACAATGAGCAGTTCTTC
TRBD1	TRBJ2-3	NA	TRBV5-1	CASSSTGTGELGRDRTQYF	TGCGCCAGCAGCTCGACCGGGACAGGGGAGCTAGGGCGTGATCGAACGCAGTATTTT
NA	TRBJ1-2	NA	TRBV5-6	CASSLGYGYTF	TGTGCCAGCAGCTTGGGCTATGGCTACACCTTC
TRBD1	TRBJ1-6	NA	TRBV19	CASGQTGAESYNSPLHF	TGTGCCAGTGGGCAAACAGGGGCGGAGTCCTATAATTCACCCCTCCACTTT
TRBD2	TRBJ2-7	NA	TRBV4-1	CASSTSGPISYEQYF	TGCGCCAGCAGCACTAGCGGACCTATCTCCTACGAGCAGTACTTC
TRBD1	TRBJ1-3	NA	TRBV4-1	CASSQRTGYSSGNTIYF	TGCGCCAGCAGCCAAAGGACAGGGTATTCGTCTGGAAACACCATATATTTT
TRBD1	TRBJ1-2	once	TRBV30	CAGTGGDYGYTF	TGTGCCGGGACAGGGGGCGACTATGGCTACACCTTC
NA	TRBJ2-6	NA	TRBV7-8	CASSAGQKNILSGANVLTF	TGTGCCAGCAGCGCCGGACAGAAAAACATCCTCTCTGGGGCCAACGTCCTGACTTTC
NA	TRBJ1-4	NA	TRBV4-1	CASSQGRVTNEKLFF	TGCGCCAGCAGCCAAGGAAGGGTAACTAATGAAAAACTGTTTTTT
NA	TRBJ1-2	once	TRBV5-6	CASSFRGGYTF	TGTGCCAGCAGCTTCAGGGGTGGCTACACCTTC
TRBD2	TRBJ2-7	NA	TRBV5-6	CASSLERGSSYEQYF	TGTGCCAGCAGCTTGGAGCGGGGGAGCTCCTACGAGCAGTACTTC
NA	TRBJ2-7	once	TRBV5-1	CASSLRPGSLYEQYF	TGCGCCAGCAGCTTGAGACCAGGGTCCTTATACGAGCAGTACTTC
NA	TRBJ2-3	NA	TRBV4-1	CASSQVDRSGADTQYF	TGCGCCAGCAGCCAAGTCGATCGGAGTGGCGCAGATACGCAGTATTTT
NA	TRBJ1-4	few	TRBV18	CASSRGSLGGNEKLFF	TGTGCCAGCTCACGAGGATCCCTTGGAGGAAATGAAAAACTGTTTTTT
NA	TRBJ1-6	NA	TRBV25-1	CASSGDSYNSPLHF	TGTGCCAGCAGTGGGGACTCCTATAATTCACCCCTCCACTTT
NA	TRBJ2-3	NA	TRBV19	CASSTAVGPADTQYF	TGTGCCAGTAGTACCGCGGTAGGGCCGGCAGATACGCAGTATTTT
NA	TRBJ1-6	NA	TRBV19	CASSLDGDYSPLHF	TGTGCCAGTAGTCTGGACGGGGATTATTCACCCCTCCACTTT
NA	TRBJ2-5	NA	TRBV11-2	CASSRNYQETQYF	TGTGCCAGCAGCCGGAATTACCAAGAGACCCAGTACTTC
TRBD1	TRBJ1-3	NA	TRBV4-1	CASSHTTRGSGNTIYF	TGCGCCAGCAGCCACACTACCAGGGGGTCGGGAAACACCATATATTTT
NA	TRBJ2-3	NA	TRBV6-5	CASRNDVLRQYF	TGTGCCAGCCGTAACGACGTCTTACGGCAGTATTTT
TRBD1	TRBJ2-3	NA	TRBV5-1	CASSKGTGRTDTQYF	TGCGCCAGCAGCAAAGGGACAGGCCGCACAGATACGCAGTATTTT
NA	TRBJ2-2	NA	TRBV29-1	CSVEFWENTGELFF	TGCAGCGTTGAATTTTGGGAAAACACCGGGGAGCTGTTTTTT
NA	TRBJ2-3	NA	TRBV6-6	CASSYHSEGGRDTQYF	TGTGCCAGCAGTTACCACTCGGAGGGGGGAAGGGATACGCAGTATTTT
NA	TRBJ2-7	NA	TRBV5-1	CASSLQGAYEQYF	TGCGCCAGCAGCCTTCAGGGAGCCTACGAGCAGTACTTC
NA	TRBJ2-7	few	TRBV7-7	CASSPKLARSHEQYF	TGTGCCAGCAGCCCGAAATTAGCCCGGAGTCACGAGCAGTACTTC
TRBD2	TRBJ2-7	NA	TRBV2	CANRDYVYEQYF	TGTGCCAACCGGGACTATGTCTACGAGCAGTACTTC
NA	TRBJ1-5	few	TRBV6-5	CASSYSREGQPQHF	TGTGCCAGCAGTTACTCCCGGGAGGGTCAGCCCCAGCATTTT
NA	TRBJ1-2	NA	TRBV19	CASSIGGGNYGYTF	TGTGCCAGTAGTATAGGAGGGGGTAACTATGGCTACACCTTC
NA	TRBJ2-7	NA	TRBV14	CASSHRGLVYEQYF	TGTGCCAGCAGCCATCGAGGACTCGTCTACGAGCAGTACTTT
NA	TRBJ2-2	NA	TRBV6-5	CASSYSLDSGELFF	TGTGCCAGCAGTTACTCCTTGGACTCCGGGGAGCTGTTTTTT
NA	TRBJ1-4	NA	TRBV4-3	CASSRGVATNEKLFF	TGCGCCAGCAGCCGGGGGGTTGCAACTAATGAAAAACTGTTTTTT
NA	TRBJ1-1	NA	TRBV7-9	CASSPLSGTANTEAFF	TGTGCCAGCAGCCCACTTTCCGGGACGGCGAACACTGAAGCTTTCTTT
NA	TRBJ2-3	NA	TRBV7-6	CASSLVSDTQYF	TGTGCCAGCAGCTTAGTTTCAGATACGCAGTATTTT
NA	TRBJ2-7	NA	TRBV6-1	CASRTGTEYEQYF	TGTGCCAGCAGAACCGGGACTGAGTACGAGCAGTACTTC
NA	TRBJ2-7	NA	TRBV4-2	CASSLDGIRAYEQYF	TGTGCCAGCAGCTTAGACGGGATTAGGGCCTACGAGCAGTACTTC
NA	TRBJ2-7	NA	TRBV6-1	CASSVRSYEQYF	TGTGCCAGCAGTGTACGCTCCTACGAGCAGTACTTC
TRBD1	TRBJ1-2	NA	TRBV6-6	CASSYGTGVRYGYTF	TGTGCCAGCAGTTATGGGACAGGGGTGAGGTATGGCTACACCTTC
NA	TRBJ1-1	NA	TRBV5-6	CASSGFDRNTEAFF	TGTGCCAGCAGCGGGTTCGACAGAAACACTGAAGCTTTCTTT
NA	TRBJ1-1	NA	TRBV4-1	CASSLSPANTEAFF	TGCGCCAGCAGCCTAAGCCCAGCGAACACTGAAGCTTTCTTT
NA	TRBJ1-2	NA	TRBV4-3	CASSQDRANYGYTF	TGCGCCAGCAGCCAGGACCGCGCTAACTATGGCTACACCTTC
TRBD2	TRBJ2-3	once	TRBV9	CASSVVGLAGGRDTQYF	TGTGCCAGCAGCGTAGTCGGACTAGCGGGGGGGCGAGATACGCAGTATTTT
TRBD1	TRBJ2-1	NA	TRBV7-6	CASSQTGDNEQFF	TGTGCCAGCAGTCAAACAGGGGACAATGAGCAGTTCTTC
TRBD1	TRBJ1-4	NA	TRBV5-1	CASRQGDYEKLFF	TGCGCCAGCCGACAGGGGGATTATGAAAAACTGTTTTTT
TRBD2	TRBJ2-4	once	TRBV5-5	CASTPGLARNIQYF	TGTGCCAGCACCCCCGGACTAGCGCGAAACATTCAGTACTTC
NA	TRBJ2-1	NA	TRBV19	CASSNARRYNEQFF	TGTGCCAGTAGTAACGCTAGAAGGTACAATGAGCAGTTCTTC
NA	TRBJ1-2	few	TRBV30	CAWSINPRGNGYTF	TGTGCCTGGAGTATAAACCCCCGAGGGAATGGCTACACCTTC
NA	TRBJ1-3	NA	TRBV2	CASGAGSSGNTIYF	TGTGCCAGCGGGGCCGGGTCCTCTGGAAACACCATATATTTT
NA	TRBJ1-5	NA	TRBV7-2	CASSLAPGGRQPQHF	TGTGCCAGCAGCTTAGCACCGGGGGGCCGCCAGCCCCAGCATTTT
NA	TRBJ2-1	NA	TRBV7-6	CASSARPQGTSNEQFF	TGTGCCAGCAGCGCCCGGCCCCAGGGGACGAGCAATGAGCAGTTCTTC
NA	TRBJ1-5	NA	TRBV15	CATSRDLTVQNYSNQPQHF	TGTGCCACCAGCAGAGATTTGACAGTTCAAAACTATAGCAATCAGCCCCAGCATTTT
NA	TRBJ1-5	NA	TRBV19	CASSIRYISNQPQHF	TGTGCCAGTAGTATTAGGTATATTAGCAATCAGCCCCAGCATTTT
TRBD1	TRBJ2-3	once	TRBV6-1	CASSERGGQGRVDTQYF	TGTGCCAGCAGTGAAAGGGGGGGACAGGGGAGGGTGGATACGCAGTATTTT